This TCR beta chain stems from a study of PD-L1 blockade in urothelial cancer. Study information: It was at some point between 2013 and 2014 that patients started atezolizumab at 1,200 mg intravenously every 3 weeks. In the patient group, about 85% of the roughly 29 were males with bladder-origin urothelial cancer. The authors examined blood 3 weeks (second dose) and 6 weeks after treatment start. The median T cell count in blood samples was 140,000 to 150,000.

Only one count was recorded for this clone. The germline gene is not matched at one end of the junction; a read error may be the cause. This same CDR3 is encoded by further DNA sequences in the sample. Time point indicated: pretreatment peripheral blood. Using immunoSEQ multiplex PCR, the repertoire was profiled, and TCRdb retains in-frame clones only, with some absent. Counted here are roughly 45,000 clones, 80% occurring once; the ten biggest clones make up roughly 16%. This TCR was sampled from a man in his 60s with urothelial cancer. Sample: PBMCs, taken around atezolizumab (anti-PD-L1) treatment.

As DNA, the CDR3 is TGCGCCAGCAGATCAAATACAGGAGATACGCAGTATTTT. It translates to CASRSNTGDTQYF. The chain carries TRBV6-6 and TRBJ2-3; TRBD1 is a possible D gene (5 bases). The CDR3 length is 13 residues. From germline, CDR1 is MNHNY and CDR2 SVGAGI (reference sequence).